Reported below is one TCR beta chain. Its antigen target is currently unknown. Nothing much larger sits one base from this clone, and base qualities are not available. The record originates from a study of blood T cells in healthy people across ages (dated by TCRdb to the mid-2010s). Study-wide context: In model experiments, roughly one uniquely barcoded TCR beta cDNA molecule per two T cells was captured by template switching. To avoid experimental bias, donors of different ages were randomly spread across the sequencing lanes. Using the same blood draw, the study looked at two additional independent replicas of 1 million unique cDNA reads for two donors, one aged 18 to 29 and the other aged 80 or older. To track age-related changes in TCR beta repertoire diversity, the study relied on deep sequencing normalized with unique cDNA molecular identifiers. Donors were grouped into four age groups: young (average roughly 17 years), middle-aged (around 39), aged (about 60) and long-lived (around 80).

Donors were 30 to 45 systemically healthy Caucasian individuals from Russia aged roughly 6 to 100 years. Each donor gave about 9.8 milliliters of peripheral blood, drawn into EDTA-treated Vacutainer tubes. Ficoll-Paque density-gradient centrifugation was used to isolate PBMCs, with at least 6.5 million per sample. Trizol reagent was used to extract total RNA from the PBMCs, yielding at least 5 micrograms per sample. The percentages of naive CD45RAhigh/CD27high T cells were determined by flow cytometry on a PBMC aliquot from every donor. CDR1 and CDR2 are read off the germline V gene (reference sequence) as LGHDT and YNNKEL. V is reduced by 2 bases and J by 7 bases, leaving a spacing of 11 bases between them. The CDR3 numbers 13 residues from cysteine through phenylalanine. Of the read, only the CDR3 DNA is kept; its 39 bases are in frame from base 1. Libraries were prepared through 5' RACE. TCRdb names Illumina HiSeq 2500 as the instrument used. The second PCR ran for about 7 to 11 cycles and used a J-beta primer mix along with a sample-barcoded 5' primer. Each TCR beta cDNA molecule received a unique molecular identifier from a template-switch 5' adaptor carrying 12 random nucleotides. Each sample yielded at least 3 million CDR3-containing paired-end reads. First-strand cDNA synthesis was performed from all RNA using the Mint cDNA synthesis kit, with priming by a TRBC-specific oligonucleotide. After uracil-DNA glycosylase treatment, a first 18-cycle PCR used universal primers M1SS and BC2_uni_R on all cDNA. In the original analysis: Each sample was normalized by randomly selecting 1 million high-quality reads, each carrying a distinct molecular identifier. Reads with shared molecular identifiers were discarded instead of being binned into consensus sequences. MiTCR, run with a Q25 quality threshold and the strictest error-elimination algorithm, handled CDR3 identification, clonotype clustering and error correction. Lower-bound total TCR beta diversity was estimated with a nonparametric unseen species model using Euler transformation. TCRdb passed the public sequencing reads through fastp at Q25 and MiXCR, retaining productive beta sequences. Rows with one shared CDR3 protein collapse into an entry with the most common genes and DNA. TCRdb, not the authors, supplied the V and J calls. The sample profile shows about 1.6 million distinct CDR3 sequences; roughly 30% of them were found once. The ten largest clonotypes hold around 11% of the sample.

Overall study outcomes, separate from this receptor: Estimates of total diversity based on one million sequenced T cells were considered lower bounds and underestimates. Observed TCR beta diversity per million T cells fell roughly linearly with age, and a significant reduction was already apparent by age around 40. Compared with the aged group, the long-lived group had more naive CD4+ T cells, fewer expanded clones and increased TCR diversity, a pattern suggesting age selection. Because donor CMV infection status was unknown, age-related changes in expanded clonotypes were potentially confounded. Observed TCR beta diversity correlated strongly with the percentage of naive T cells measured by flow cytometry. Because profiling used bulk unsorted PBMCs, naive and antigen-experienced compartments could not be compared conclusively.

Source material: blood. The V gene is TRBV3-1 and the J gene is TRBJ2-5; the D gene identity is not certain. This receptor was taken from a woman aged 25 to 39 in good health. The DNA sequence is given as TGTGCCAGCAGCCAAAAAGGTTTCAGGACCCAGTACTTC. Translated, it gives CASSQKGFRTQYF.